This T cell receptor (beta chain) was sequenced for a study of CD4 T cell repertoires in COVID-19. Broader study findings: Between about 6 and 28% of SARS-CoV-2 clonotypes also appeared in SARS-CoV and/or HKU1 spike cultures. Two or all three memory subsets shared several highly expanded SARS-CoV-2-reactive clonotypes.

This CDR3 region has 13 residues. With 6 bases clipped from V and 5 bases from J, the junction kept 4 bases outside the gene matches. CDR1 is SEHNR and CDR2 is FQNEAQ in the germline V gene (reference sequence). This clone showed up just a few times. Its antigen is unknown. Sequenced by immunoSEQ multiplex PCR; TCRdb stores in-frame clones only, minus some. Of some 80,000 clones in the sample, 83% were seen once. The specimen was CD4+ T cells from peripheral blood, collected after recovery from COVID-19. This sequence originates from a human donor who had COVID-19. The chain couples TRBV7-9 to TRBJ1-1, with 9 bases lining up with TRBD1. CDR3 coding DNA: TGTGCCAGCAGGGAGACAGGGGGGACTGAAGCTTTCTTT. The encoded protein is CASRETGGTEAFF. The entire variable domain, with the rest obtained from reference TRBV7-9 and TRBJ1-1, is as follows: DTGVSQNPRHKITKRGQNVTFRCDPISEHNRLYWYRQTLGQGPEFLTYFQNEAQLEKSRLLSDRFSAERPKGSFSTLEIQRTEQGDSAMYLCASRETGGTEAFFGQGTRLTVV.